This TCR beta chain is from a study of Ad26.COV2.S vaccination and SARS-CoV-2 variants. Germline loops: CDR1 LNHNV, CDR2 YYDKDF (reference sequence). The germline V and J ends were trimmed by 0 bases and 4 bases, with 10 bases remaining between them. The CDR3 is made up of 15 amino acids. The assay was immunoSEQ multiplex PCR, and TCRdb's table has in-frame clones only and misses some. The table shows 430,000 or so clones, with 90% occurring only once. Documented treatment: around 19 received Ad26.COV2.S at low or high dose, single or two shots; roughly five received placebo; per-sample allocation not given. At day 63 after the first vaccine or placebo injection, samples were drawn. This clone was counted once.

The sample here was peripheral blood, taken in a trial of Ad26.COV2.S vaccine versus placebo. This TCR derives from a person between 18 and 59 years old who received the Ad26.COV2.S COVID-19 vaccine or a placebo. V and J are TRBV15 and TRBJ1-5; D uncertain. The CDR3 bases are TGTGCCACCAGCAGAGAGTCGGCAGAGAATCAGCCCCAGCATTTT. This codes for CATSRESAENQPQHF.